This T cell receptor (beta chain) was sequenced for a study of blood T cell repertoires in COVID-19. Study information: COVID-19 samples from acute and convalescent phases originated in the United States, Italy and Spain.

Libraries were prepared by immunoSEQ multiplex PCR; TCRdb keeps only in-frame clonotypes and omits some of them. The table lists about 310,000 clones, 85% to 90% of them singletons. V was clipped by 4 bases and J by 6 bases; unmatched bases: 5. Germline values: CDR1 SQVTM, CDR2 ANQGSEA. The CDR3 extends over 14 amino acids. Seattle's enrolled individuals joined amid active infection and were then monitored longitudinally. The receptor's source is a woman aged 40 to 50 with COVID-19, enrolled during active disease. The genes are TRBV29-1 and TRBJ2-7; 14 positions agree with TRBD2. Sequencing was carried out using peripheral blood. The CDR3 sequence: CSVGLAGGQGEQYF. The CDR3 DNA reads as TGCAGCGTTGGACTAGCGGGAGGGCAGGGCGAGCAGTACTTC.